The present TCR beta chain was sequenced within a study of shared clonotypes between healthy human individuals. General study points: Larger estimated richness was generally recorded for naive subsets relative to memory subsets.

Details on this clone: Its antigen is not known.

There were only Caucasian adults among the donors, and all lived in Nashville, Tennessee. There are 16 residues in the CDR3. J was trimmed by 2 bases and V by 0 bases; bases with no gene match: 6. Germline V gene lookup returns CDR1 MNHNS and CDR2 SASEGT. Data came from immunoSEQ multiplex PCR; TCRdb stores just in-frame clones and leaves some out. The sample records about 980,000 clones, around 80% being singletons. The TCR originated in a man younger than 35 in good health. What was sequenced was memory CD4+ T cells sorted from blood. The subset was: CD45RA-negative fraction. J is TRBJ2-7 and V is TRBV6-1; 8 bases match TRBD2. The CDR3 loop is CASSEAVAGLTYEQYF. CDR3 DNA: TGTGCCAGCAGTGAAGCAGTAGCGGGGCTCACCTACGAGCAGTACTTC.